Sequencing of this TCR beta chain was carried out in a study of blood T cell repertoires in COVID-19. This clone was recorded at least ten times. The CDR3 spans 16 residues. V lost 0 bases and J lost 4; bases outside the gene matches: 5. Germline CDR1 and CDR2: SGHRS and YFSETQ. The method was immunoSEQ multiplex PCR; TCRdb's version includes in-frame clones alone and lacks a portion of them. The table shows about 120,000 clones, with about 79% occurring only once. This TCR derives from a woman aged 80 or over with acute or convalescent COVID-19. Sequenced sample: peripheral blood. This chain connects TRBV5-1 to TRBJ2-3; the match to TRBD2 covers 10 bases. As DNA, the CDR3 is TGCGCCAGCAGCTTGGCCGGGACTAGCGCGGCAGATACGCAGTATTTT. It specifies CASSLAGTSAADTQYF.